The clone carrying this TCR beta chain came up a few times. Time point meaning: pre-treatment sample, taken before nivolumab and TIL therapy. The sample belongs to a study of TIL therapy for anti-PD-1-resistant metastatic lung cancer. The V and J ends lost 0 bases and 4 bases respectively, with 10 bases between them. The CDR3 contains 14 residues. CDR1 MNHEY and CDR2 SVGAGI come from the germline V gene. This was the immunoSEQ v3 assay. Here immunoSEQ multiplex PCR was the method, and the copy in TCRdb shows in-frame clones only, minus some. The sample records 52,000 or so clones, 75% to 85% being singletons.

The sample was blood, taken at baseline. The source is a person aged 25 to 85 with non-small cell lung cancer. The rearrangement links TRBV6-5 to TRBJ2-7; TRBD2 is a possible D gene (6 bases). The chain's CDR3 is CASSYSFGGYEQYF. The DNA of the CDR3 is TGTGCCAGCAGTTACTCGTTCGGGGGATACGAGCAGTACTTC.